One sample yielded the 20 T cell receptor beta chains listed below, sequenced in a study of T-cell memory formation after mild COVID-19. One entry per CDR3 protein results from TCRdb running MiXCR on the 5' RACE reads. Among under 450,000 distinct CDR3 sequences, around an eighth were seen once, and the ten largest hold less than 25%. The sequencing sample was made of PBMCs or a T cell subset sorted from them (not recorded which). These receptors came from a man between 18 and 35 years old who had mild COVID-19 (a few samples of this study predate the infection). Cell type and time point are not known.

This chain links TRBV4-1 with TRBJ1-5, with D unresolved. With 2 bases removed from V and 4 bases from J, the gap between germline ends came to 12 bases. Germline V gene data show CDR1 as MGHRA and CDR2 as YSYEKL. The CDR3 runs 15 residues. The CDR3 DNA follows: TGCGCCAGCAGCCAAAACTCCGAGGGAAATCAGCCCCAGCATTTT. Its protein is CASSQNSEGNQPQHF.

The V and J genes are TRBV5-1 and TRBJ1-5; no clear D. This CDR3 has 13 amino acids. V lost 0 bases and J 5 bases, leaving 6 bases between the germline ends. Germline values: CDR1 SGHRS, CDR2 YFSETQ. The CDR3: CASSLDEYQPQHF. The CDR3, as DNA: TGCGCCAGCAGCTTGGACGAATATCAGCCCCAGCATTTT.

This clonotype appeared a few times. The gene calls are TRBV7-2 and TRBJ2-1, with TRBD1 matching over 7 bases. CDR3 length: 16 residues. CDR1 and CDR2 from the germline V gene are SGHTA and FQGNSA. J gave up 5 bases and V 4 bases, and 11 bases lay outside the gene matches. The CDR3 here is CASSSYRGPLDNEQFF. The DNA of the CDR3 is TGTGCCAGCAGCTCATACAGGGGACCTTTGGACAATGAGCAGTTCTTC.

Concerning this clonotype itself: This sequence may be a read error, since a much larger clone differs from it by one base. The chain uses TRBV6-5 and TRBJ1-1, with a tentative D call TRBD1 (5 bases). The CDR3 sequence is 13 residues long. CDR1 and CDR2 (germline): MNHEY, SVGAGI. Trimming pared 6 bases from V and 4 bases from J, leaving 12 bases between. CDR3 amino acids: CASRRERGTEAFF. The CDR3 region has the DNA TGTGCCAGCAGACGAGAAAGGGGCACTGAAGCTTTCTTT.

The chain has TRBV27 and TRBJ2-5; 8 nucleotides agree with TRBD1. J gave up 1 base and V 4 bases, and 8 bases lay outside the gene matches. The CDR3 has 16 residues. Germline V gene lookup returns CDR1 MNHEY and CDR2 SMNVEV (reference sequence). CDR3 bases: TGTGCCAGCAGTTCTCAGGGGGCAGGGGGCCAAGAGACCCAGTACTTC. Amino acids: CASSSQGAGGQETQYF.

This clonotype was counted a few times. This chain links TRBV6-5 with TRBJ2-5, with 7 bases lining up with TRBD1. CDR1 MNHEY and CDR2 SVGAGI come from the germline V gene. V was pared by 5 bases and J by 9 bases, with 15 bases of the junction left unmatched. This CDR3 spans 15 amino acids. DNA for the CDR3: TGTGCCAGCAGTACGCCCCGGGACAGTTCAAGGGCCCAGTACTTC. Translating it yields CASSTPRDSSRAQYF.

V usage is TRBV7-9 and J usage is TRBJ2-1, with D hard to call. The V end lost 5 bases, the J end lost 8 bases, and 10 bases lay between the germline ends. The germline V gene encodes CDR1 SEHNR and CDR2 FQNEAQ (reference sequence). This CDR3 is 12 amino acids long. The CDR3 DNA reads TGTGCCAGCAGCCGTAGTCAGTATGAGCAGTTCTTC. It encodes CASSRSQYEQFF.

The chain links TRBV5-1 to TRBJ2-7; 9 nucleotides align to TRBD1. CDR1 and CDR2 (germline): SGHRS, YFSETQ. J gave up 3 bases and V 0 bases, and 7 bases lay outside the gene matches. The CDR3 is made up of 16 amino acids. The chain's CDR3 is CASSLEAGQGNYEQYV. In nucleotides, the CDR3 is TGCGCCAGCAGCTTGGAGGCGGGACAGGGTAACTACGAGCAGTACGTC.

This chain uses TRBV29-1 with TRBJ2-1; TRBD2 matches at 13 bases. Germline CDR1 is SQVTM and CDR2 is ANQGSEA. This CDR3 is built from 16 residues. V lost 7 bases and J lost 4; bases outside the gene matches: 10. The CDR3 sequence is CSAGLAGDPDYNEQFF. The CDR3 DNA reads TGCAGCGCAGGACTAGCGGGGGACCCGGATTACAATGAGCAGTTCTTC.

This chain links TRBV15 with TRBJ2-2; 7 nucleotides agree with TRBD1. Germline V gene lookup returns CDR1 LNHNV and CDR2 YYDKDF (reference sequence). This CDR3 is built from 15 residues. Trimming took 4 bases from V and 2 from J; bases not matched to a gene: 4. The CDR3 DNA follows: TGTGCCACCAGCAAAGGGGGCGTTAACACCGGGGAGCTGTTTTTT. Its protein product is CATSKGGVNTGELFF.

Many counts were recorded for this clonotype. CDR3: CASSYSATGSYEQYF. DNA for the CDR3: TGTGCCAGCAGTTACAGTGCTACAGGGAGCTACGAGCAGTACTTC. V usage is TRBV6-5 and J usage is TRBJ2-7, with a tentative D call TRBD1 (6 bases). This CDR3 has 15 residues. Trimming left V 2 bases short and J 3 bases short, with 14 bases between. In germline, CDR1 is MNHEY, CDR2 SVGAGI.

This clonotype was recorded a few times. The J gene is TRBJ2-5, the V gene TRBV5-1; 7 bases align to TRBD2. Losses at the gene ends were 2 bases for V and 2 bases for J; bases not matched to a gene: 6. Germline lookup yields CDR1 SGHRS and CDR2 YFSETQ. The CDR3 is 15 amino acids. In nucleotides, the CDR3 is TGCGCCAGCAGCTTCCAACCGGGGGGTCAAGAGACCCAGTACTTC. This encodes CASSFQPGGQETQYF. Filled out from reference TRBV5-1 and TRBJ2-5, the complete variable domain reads KAGVTQTPRYLIKTRGQQVTLSCSPISGHRSVSWYQQTPGQGLQFLFEYFSETQRNKGNFPGRFSGRQFSNSRSEMNVSTLELGDSALYLCASSFQPGGQETQYFGPGTRLLVL.

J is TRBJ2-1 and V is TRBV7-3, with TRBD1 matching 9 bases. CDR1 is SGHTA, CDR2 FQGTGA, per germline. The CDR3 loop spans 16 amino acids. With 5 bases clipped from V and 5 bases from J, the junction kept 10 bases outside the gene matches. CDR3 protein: CASSMTGGVGHNEQFF. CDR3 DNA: TGTGCCAGCAGCATGACAGGGGGTGTTGGGCACAATGAGCAGTTCTTC.

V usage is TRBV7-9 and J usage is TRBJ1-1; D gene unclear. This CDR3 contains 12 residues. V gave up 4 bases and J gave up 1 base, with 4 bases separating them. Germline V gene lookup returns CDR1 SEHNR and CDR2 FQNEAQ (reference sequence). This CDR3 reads CASSSKNTEAFF. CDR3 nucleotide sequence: TGTGCCAGCAGCTCCAAGAACACTGAAGCTTTCTTT.

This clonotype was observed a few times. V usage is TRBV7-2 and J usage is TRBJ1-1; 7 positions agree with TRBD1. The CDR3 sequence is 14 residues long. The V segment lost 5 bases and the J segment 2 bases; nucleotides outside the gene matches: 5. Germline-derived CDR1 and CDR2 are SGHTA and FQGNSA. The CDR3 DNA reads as TGTGCCAGCAGCCCGAGGGGGCAAAACACTGAAGCTTTCTTT. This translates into CASSPRGQNTEAFF.

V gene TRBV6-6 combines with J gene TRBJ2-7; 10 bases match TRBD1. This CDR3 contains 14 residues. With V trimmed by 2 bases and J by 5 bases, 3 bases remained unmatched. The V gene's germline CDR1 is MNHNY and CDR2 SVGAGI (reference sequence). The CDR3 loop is CASSYGTGANEQYV. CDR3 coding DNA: TGTGCCAGCAGTTACGGGACAGGGGCCAACGAGCAGTACGTC.

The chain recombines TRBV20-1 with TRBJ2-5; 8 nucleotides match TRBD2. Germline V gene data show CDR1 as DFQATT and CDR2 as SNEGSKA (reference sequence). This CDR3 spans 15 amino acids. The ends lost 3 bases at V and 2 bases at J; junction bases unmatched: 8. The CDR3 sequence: CSASVNSGEQETQYF. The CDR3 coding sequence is TGCAGTGCTAGTGTCAATAGCGGGGAACAAGAGACCCAGTACTTC.

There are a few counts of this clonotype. DNA of the CDR3: TGCGCCAGCAGCTTGGTGATTGGGGACACTGAAGCTTTCTTT. Protein product: CASSLVIGDTEAFF. V and J are TRBV5-1 and TRBJ1-1; D is ambiguous. The length of the CDR3 is 14 residues. V lost 0 bases and J lost 3, with 9 bases in between. Germline V lookup: CDR1 SGHRS, CDR2 YFSETQ.

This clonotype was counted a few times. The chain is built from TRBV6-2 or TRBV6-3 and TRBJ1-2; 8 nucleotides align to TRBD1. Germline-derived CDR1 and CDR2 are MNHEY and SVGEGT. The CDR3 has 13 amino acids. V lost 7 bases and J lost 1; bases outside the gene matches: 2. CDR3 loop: CASTDRDNYGYTF. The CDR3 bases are TGTGCCAGCACGGACAGGGATAACTATGGCTACACCTTC.

CDR3 DNA sequence: TGCGCCAGCAGCTTGCTCCCGGGACAGGGTGACAAAAACATTCAGTACTTC. Amino acid sequence: CASSLLPGQGDKNIQYF. V and J are TRBV5-1 and TRBJ2-4; 9 bases line up with TRBD1. Germline lookup yields CDR1 SGHRS and CDR2 YFSETQ. J lost 3 bases, V lost 1 base, and 8 bases had no gene match. This CDR3 contains 17 residues.